This T cell receptor (beta chain) was sequenced during a study of T cells in Graves' hyperthyroidism and ophthalmopathy. Many counts were recorded for this clonotype. Its antigen is not known. The CDR3 consists of 11 residues. Trimming removed 4 bases at V and 8 bases at J, with 9 bases between. Germline loops: CDR1 SGHNT, CDR2 YYREEE (reference sequence). Study-level points and caveats: Progression to ophthalmopathy was predicted a median of 6.5 months early.

The source material, RNA transcripts, was used to amplify TCR beta CDR3 regions. The primer set for the first-round RT-PCR of the TCR CDR3 was HTBI. TCRdb re-analysed the multiplex PCR reads in MiXCR, keeping a single row per CDR3 protein. The sample contains under 450,000 distinct CDR3 sequences, roughly 13% of which appear only once. Sequenced input: blood. The rearrangement joins TRBV5-4 to TRBJ1-1, with D tentatively TRBD1 (6 bases). This receptor was identified in a young man with Graves' hyperthyroidism that later progressed to Graves' ophthalmopathy. The CDR3 loop is CASSAGQEAFF. Written as DNA, the CDR3 is TGTGCCAGCAGCGCCGGACAGGAAGCTTTCTTT.